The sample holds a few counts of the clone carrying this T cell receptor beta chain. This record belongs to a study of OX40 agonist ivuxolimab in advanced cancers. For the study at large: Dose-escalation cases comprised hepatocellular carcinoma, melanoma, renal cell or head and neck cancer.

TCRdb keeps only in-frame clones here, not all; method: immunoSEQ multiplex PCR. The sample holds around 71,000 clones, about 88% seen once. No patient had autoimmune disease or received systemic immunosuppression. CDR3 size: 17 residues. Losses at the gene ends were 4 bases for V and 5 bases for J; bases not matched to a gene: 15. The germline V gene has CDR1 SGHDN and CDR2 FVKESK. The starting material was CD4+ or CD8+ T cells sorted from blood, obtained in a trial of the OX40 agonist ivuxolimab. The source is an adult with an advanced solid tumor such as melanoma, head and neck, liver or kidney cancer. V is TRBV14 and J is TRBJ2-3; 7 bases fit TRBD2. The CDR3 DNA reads TGTGCCAGCAGCCTCCTCACCGGCCCGGGGGGAATAGATACGCAGTATTTT. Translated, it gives CASSLLTGPGGIDTQYF.